These 2 T cell receptor beta chains share one sample of origin, sequenced in a study of cytomegalovirus exposure and HLA in healthy donors. The primer mix had 60 Vbeta and 13 Jbeta primers. Method: immunoSEQ multiplex PCR; TCRdb's copy keeps in-frame clones and lacks some. This table has nearly 200,000 clones, over 80% appearing once. The source material was PBMCs. The receptors derive from a man aged 25 to 40 in good health and CMV-seronegative.

The chain joins TRBV5-1 to TRBJ1-2, with a tentative D call TRBD1 (5 bases). Germline CDR1 reads SGHRS; CDR2 reads YFSETQ. V was shortened by 4 bases and J by 8 bases, with 15 bases between the two germline ends. The CDR3 loop spans 13 amino acids. CDR3 loop: CASSNGGLGGYTF. The CDR3 nucleotides are TGCGCCAGCAGCAACGGGGGACTCGGGGGCTACACCTTC.

The genes are TRBV5-1 and TRBJ2-6, with 11 bases lining up with TRBD1. V was pared by 5 bases and J by 2 bases, with 9 bases of the junction left unmatched. Germline V gives CDR1 SGHRS, CDR2 YFSETQ. The CDR3 spans 18 residues. The CDR3 coding sequence is TGCGCCAGCAGTTGGGAGGGACAGGGGGTGGCTGGGGCCAACGTCCTGACTTTC. As protein: CASSWEGQGVAGANVLTF. Complete variable domain (other parts from reference TRBV5-1 and TRBJ2-6): KAGVTQTPRYLIKTRGQQVTLSCSPISGHRSVSWYQQTPGQGLQFLFEYFSETQRNKGNFPGRFSGRQFSNSRSEMNVSTLELGDSALYLCASSWEGQGVAGANVLTFGAGSRLTVL.